This passage covers 26 T cell receptor beta chains from one sample sequenced in a study of cytomegalovirus exposure and HLA in healthy donors. PCR primers comprised 60 Vbeta and 13 Jbeta primers. Data came from immunoSEQ multiplex PCR; TCRdb stores just in-frame clones and leaves some out. Of some 150,000 clones listed, 75% to 90% were seen once; the top ten hold about 4.3%. Source material: PBMCs. The receptors were gathered from a woman aged 50 to 60 in good health and CMV-seropositive.

This chain uses TRBV5-1 with TRBJ2-5; TRBD2 is a possible D gene (7 bases). The V gene's germline CDR1 is SGHRS and CDR2 YFSETQ. The CDR3 has 16 amino acids. Trimming left V 2 bases short and J 4 bases short, with 18 bases between. The CDR3 loop reads CASSFYFGGLGETQYF. DNA of the CDR3: TGCGCCAGCAGCTTTTACTTCGGGGGGCTCGGAGAGACCCAGTACTTC.

This clone came up a few times. This chain links TRBV14 with TRBJ1-2, with a tentative D call TRBD1 (6 bases). Between the trimmed V and J ends, which lost 4 bases and 5 bases, there was a span of 8 bases. Germline CDR1 is SGHDN and CDR2 is FVKESK. The CDR3 length is 12 residues. CDR3 in amino acids: CASSRTEYGYTF. CDR3 sequence (DNA): TGTGCCAGCAGCCGGACAGAGTATGGCTACACCTTC.

Turning to this clone: At one boundary the junction diverges from the germline segment, which might be a read error. The identical CDR3 is also encoded by other nucleotide sequences in the sample. The chain combines TRBV6-5 with TRBJ1-2, with D possibly matching TRBD1 (5 bases). Germline V gives CDR1 MNHEY, CDR2 SVGAGI. CDR3 length: 13 amino acids. The CDR3 is CASSPSGAYGYTF. For the CDR3, the DNA is TGCGCCAGCAGTCCGAGTGGGGCCTATGGCTACACCTTC.

The genes are TRBV19 and TRBJ1-4; perhaps TRBD1 as D (6 bases). The CDR3 has 13 residues. Germline V gene lookup returns CDR1 LNHDA and CDR2 SQIVND (reference sequence). Trimming removed 8 bases at V and 6 bases at J, with 13 bases between. For the CDR3, the DNA is TGTGCCAGTGGAAGGGACATCGATGAAAAACTGTTTTTT. Amino acids: CASGRDIDEKLFF.

Of note for this clone: Its ends do not fully match the called genes, so a read error is possible. Other DNA sequences in this specimen translate into the identical CDR3. The V and J genes are TRBV6-1 and TRBJ2-7; TRBD2 matches at 9 bases. Germline loops: CDR1 MNHNS, CDR2 SASEGT. The CDR3 totals 15 residues. The CDR3 region is CASSEASGDFYEQYF. CDR3 coding DNA: TGTGCCAGCAGCGAAGCTAGCGGGGACTTCTACGAGCAGTACTTC.

CDR3 loop: CASRPGLPNEQFF. CDR3 nucleotides: TGTGCCAGCAGGCCCGGACTGCCCAATGAGCAGTTCTTC. J is TRBJ2-1 and V is TRBV6-5, with D possibly matching TRBD2 (5 bases). This CDR3 has 13 residues. Deletions cut 6 bases from V and 6 bases from J, with 12 bases between. Germline CDR1 and CDR2: MNHEY and SVGAGI.

In the case of this clone: The junction shows a germline mismatch at one end, possibly a read error. The CDR3 here is CASSGSGRASHEQYF. The CDR3 DNA follows: TGTGCCAGCAGCGGAAGCGGGAGGGCCTCCCACGAGCAGTACTTC. The rearrangement joins TRBV5-6 to TRBJ2-7; 10 nucleotides match TRBD2. There are 15 residues in the CDR3. Germline values: CDR1 SGHDT, CDR2 YYEEEE.

The V call is TRBV6-4, the J call TRBJ1-1; D gene ambiguous. Trimming took off 8 bases at V and 6 bases at J, with 19 bases between the two ends. This CDR3 region has 14 residues. CDR1 and CDR2 (germline): MRHNA, SNTAGT. In DNA form, the CDR3 reads TGTGCCAGCCTTCCAAACCGCAGGCTCTCTGAAGCTTTCTTT. Amino acid sequence: CASLPNRRLSEAFF.

V and J are TRBV7-2 and TRBJ1-1; 10 bases agree with TRBD1. Germline V CDR1 and CDR2: SGHTA, FQGNSA. CDR3 length: 16 residues. The J segment lost 9 bases and the V segment lost 3 bases, leaving 13 bases of the junction unmatched. DNA for the CDR3: TGTGCCAGCAGCTTTGACAGGGGGCGGGCTGGCCTGAAAGCTTTCTTT. This translates into CASSFDRGRAGLKAFF.

The V call is TRBV4-2, the J call TRBJ2-7; the match to TRBD1 covers 7 bases. The V and J ends lost 4 bases and 6 bases, in that order; junction bases with no gene match: 6. Per the germline V gene, CDR1 is LGHNA and CDR2 is YNFKEQ. The CDR3 length is 13 residues. In DNA, the CDR3 is TGTGCCAGCAGCCTGACGGGACAGTTCGAGCAGTACTTC. Its protein product is CASSLTGQFEQYF.

The CDR3 DNA sequence: TGTGCCAGCAGCCAAGTCTGGCCGGAGGGCTCCTACAATGAGCAGTTCTTC. This sequence encodes CASSQVWPEGSYNEQFF. V and J are TRBV14 and TRBJ2-1; a weak D match, TRBD2 (6 bases). The V end lost 1 base, the J end lost 0 bases, and 13 bases lay between the germline ends. Germline V CDR1 and CDR2: SGHDN, FVKESK. The CDR3 is made up of 17 amino acids.

The chain is built from TRBV21-1 and TRBJ2-7; TRBD2, the D gene given by the table, was not confirmed from the DNA. TRBV21-1 is a pseudogene. This CDR3 comprises 15 residues. CDR3 sequence: CASSVGTSGVYEQYF. The CDR3 DNA reads TGTGCCAGCAGCGTCGGGACTAGCGGGGTCTACGAGCAGTACTTC.

The chain links TRBV10-3 to TRBJ1-1, with TRBD1 matching over 9 bases. Per the germline V gene, CDR1 is ENHRY and CDR2 is SYGVKD. Trimming cost V 6 bases and J 3 bases; bases outside gene matches: 2. The length of the CDR3 is 13 residues. CDR3 protein: CAIRWDRDTEAFF. The DNA for the CDR3 is TGTGCCATCAGGTGGGACAGGGACACTGAAGCTTTCTTT.

The rearrangement joins TRBV2 to TRBJ1-2; possible D gene TRBD1, 6 bases. The CDR3 runs to 13 residues. CDR1 and CDR2 from the germline V gene are SNHLY and FYNNEI. The V end lost 7 bases, the J end lost 8 bases, and 17 bases lay between the germline ends. The CDR3 protein is CASNTGPTGGYTF. The CDR3 DNA sequence: TGTGCCAGCAACACAGGGCCCACGGGCGGCTACACCTTC.

The chain combines TRBV11-1 with TRBJ2-7; TRBD1 agrees at 8 bases. V was pared by 5 bases and J by 0 bases, with 3 bases of the junction left unmatched. The CDR3 sequence is 14 residues long. Germline V CDR1 and CDR2: SGHAT, FQDESV (reference sequence). The CDR3 DNA is TGTGCCAGCAGCCAAGACAGGGGCTCCTACGAGCAGTACTTC. It is translated as CASSQDRGSYEQYF.

The rearrangement links TRBV4-2 to TRBJ2-7; 8 positions agree with TRBD2. The J segment lost 2 bases and the V segment lost 0 bases, leaving 3 bases of the junction unmatched. CDR3 length equals 15 residues. Germline V gene lookup returns CDR1 LGHNA and CDR2 YNFKEQ. CDR3 residues: CASSQEAGGPYEQYF. The CDR3 nucleotides are TGTGCCAGCAGCCAAGAGGCGGGGGGACCCTACGAGCAGTACTTC.

The gene calls are TRBV6-5 and TRBJ1-1; weak D call: TRBD1 (5 bases). From germline, CDR1 is MNHEY and CDR2 SVGAGI. V was shortened by 8 bases and J by 4 bases, with 11 bases between the two germline ends. This CDR3 is 12 amino acids long. This chain's CDR3 is CASPTGGTEAFF. For the CDR3, the DNA is TGTGCCAGCCCAACGGGGGGCACTGAAGCTTTCTTT.

As for this clone: One end of the junction fails to match germline, which may point to a read error. This rearrangement joins TRBV6-4 to TRBJ1-5; D is unclear. Per germline, CDR1 MRHNA and CDR2 SNTAGT. The CDR3 covers 9 residues. The CDR3 spells CASSEDYGF. CDR3 sequence (DNA): TGTGCCAGCAGTGAAGACTACGGTTTT.

The chain joins TRBV6-6 to TRBJ2-7; 9 bases are shared with TRBD1. The CDR3 sequence is 15 residues long. V was pared by 3 bases and J by 6 bases, with 9 bases of the junction left unmatched. Germline CDR1 is MNHNY and CDR2 is SVGAGI (reference sequence). The CDR3 DNA reads as TGTGCCAGCAGTTATCGGGACAGGGAGTTAAGCGAGCAGTACTTC. As protein: CASSYRDRELSEQYF.

This chain joins TRBV28 and TRBJ1-2, with D perhaps TRBD1 (6 bases). Between the trimmed V and J ends, which lost 5 bases and 5 bases, there was a span of 18 bases. Looked up from germline, CDR1 is MDHEN and CDR2 is SYDVKM. The CDR3 runs to 15 residues. The CDR3, as DNA: TGTGCCAGCAGTAAATCCCGGGGGGCGGTATATGGCTACACCTTC. This codes for CASSKSRGAVYGYTF.

The genes are TRBV10-3 and TRBJ2-3; TRBD1 might be the D (6 bases). The CDR3 consists of 12 residues. V lost 2 bases to trimming and J lost 11 bases, with 11 bases between them. Germline V CDR1 and CDR2: ENHRY, SYGVKD. CDR3 amino acids: CAISEPDRQQYF. As DNA, the CDR3 is TGTGCCATCAGTGAGCCGGACAGACAGCAGTATTTT.

The genes are TRBV11-3 and TRBJ1-4; D is unclear. This CDR3 is 15 amino acids long. Germline CDR1 is SGHNT and CDR2 is YENEEA. Trimming took 5 bases from V and 5 from J, leaving 15 bases between them. The CDR3: CASSPVAGLNEKLFF. As DNA, the CDR3 is TGTGCCAGCAGCCCCGTGGCGGGGTTGAATGAAAAACTGTTTTTT. The variable domain in full, with the rest retrieved from reference TRBV11-3 and TRBJ1-4, is EAGVVQSPRYKIIEKKQPVAFWCNPISGHNTLYWYLQNLGQGPELLIRYENEEAVDDSQLPKDRFSAERLKGVDSTLKIQPAELGDSAVYLCASSPVAGLNEKLFFGSGTQLSVL.

V is TRBV19 and J is TRBJ1-4; D is unclear. The CDR3 contains 15 residues. Germline V gives CDR1 LNHDA, CDR2 SQIVND (reference sequence). V gave up 1 base and J gave up 0 bases, with 6 bases separating them. DNA of the CDR3: TGTGCCAGTAGTATAGTAGGAGCAACTAATGAAAAACTGTTTTTT. Translated, it gives CASSIVGATNEKLFF.

The chain has TRBV11-2 and TRBJ1-1, with 11 positions matching TRBD1. The V and J ends lost 5 bases and 0 bases, in that order; junction bases with no gene match: 5. This CDR3 has 16 residues. Germline CDR1 SGHAT, CDR2 FQNNGV. The CDR3 protein is CASSDGTGGVNTEAFF. The CDR3 coding sequence is TGTGCCAGCAGCGATGGGACAGGGGGGGTGAACACTGAAGCTTTCTTT. The full variable domain, rest sourced from reference TRBV11-2 and TRBJ1-1, is EAGVAQSPRYKIIEKRQSVAFWCNPISGHATLYWYQQILGQGPKLLIQFQNNGVVDDSQLPKDRFSAERLKGVDSTLKIQPAKLEDSAVYLCASSDGTGGVNTEAFFGQGTRLTVV.

The gene calls are TRBV13 and TRBJ2-7; TRBD2 matches at 11 bases. V lost 4 bases to trimming and J lost 3 bases; unmatched junction nucleotides: 11. CDR3 length equals 17 residues. CDR1 is PRHDT, CDR2 FYEKMQ, per germline (reference sequence). The CDR3 region has the DNA TGTGCCAGCAGCTCCACCCCCCCACTAGCGGGGGTCTACGAGCAGTACTTC. It codes for CASSSTPPLAGVYEQYF. Based on the CDR3 plus reference TRBV13 and TRBJ2-7, the full variable domain is AAGVIQSPRHLIKEKRETATLKCYPIPRHDTVYWYQQGPGQDPQFLISFYEKMQSDKGSIPDRFSAQQFSDYHSELNMSSLELGDSALYFCASSSTPPLAGVYEQYFGPGTRLTVT.

V is TRBV5-1 and J is TRBJ1-6, with 9 nucleotides matching TRBD1. V shed 2 bases and J 10 bases; nucleotides not matched to a gene: 10. The V gene's germline CDR1 is SGHRS and CDR2 YFSETQ. The CDR3 has 16 amino acids. CDR3 in amino acids: CASSLVAGTGTSPLHF. The CDR3 DNA reads as TGCGCCAGCAGCTTAGTCGCCGGGACAGGGACCTCACCCCTCCACTTT. The full variable domain, in which reference TRBV5-1 and TRBJ1-6 provide the parts outside the CDR3, is KAGVTQTPRYLIKTRGQQVTLSCSPISGHRSVSWYQQTPGQGLQFLFEYFSETQRNKGNFPGRFSGRQFSNSRSEMNVSTLELGDSALYLCASSLVAGTGTSPLHFGNGTRLTVT.